The rows below give T cell receptor beta chains drawn from one sample of a study of tumor-infiltrating lymphocytes in primary liver carcinoma. TCRdb reanalysed the multiplex PCR reads using MiXCR and keeps one entry per CDR3 protein. The table has a few hundred thousand distinct CDR3 sequences, approximately 58% seen once. The sequencing input was peripheral blood. Receptor source: a woman in her twenties or thirties with primary liver carcinoma and hepatitis B virus infection. CDR3s include the opening cysteine and the closing phenylalanine or tryptophan. A D gene is named only where the DNA matches it firmly. Some rows mark clone size as missing; the rest say once, few, many or name a class of expanded clone.

D gene,J gene,clone size,V gene,CDR3 protein,CDR3 DNA
TRBD1,TRBJ1-2,once,TRBV7-9,CTSGRDRGGYTF,TGTACCAGCGGCCGGGACAGGGGCGGCTACACCTTC
TRBD2,TRBJ2-3,once,TRBV5-1,CASMREGSDTQYF,TGCGCCAGCATGCGGGAGGGCTCAGATACGCAATATTTT
TRBD2,TRBJ2-7,-,TRBV4-2,CASSQELAGFYEQYF,TGTGCCAGCAGCCAAGAGCTAGCGGGGTTCTACGAGCAGTACTTC
TRBD1,TRBJ2-7,-,TRBV4-1,CASSQAGTGYEQYF,TGCGCCAGCAGCCAAGCCGGGACAGGCTACGAGCAGTACTTC
TRBD2,TRBJ2-1,-,TRBV6-1,CVSREGSARNEQFF,TGTGTCAGCAGGGAGGGTAGCGCGAGAAATGAGCAGTTCTTC
-,TRBJ1-1,few,TRBV19,CASSIGGNPRGAFF,TGTGCCAGTAGTATAGGAGGGAACCCCCGGGGAGCTTTCTTT
-,TRBJ2-2,-,TRBV28,CASIWGGTGELFF,TGTGCCAGCATTTGGGGAGGCACCGGGGAGCTGTTTTTT
TRBD2,TRBJ2-1,-,TRBV4-3,CTSSHSSGAYNEQFF,TGCACCAGCAGCCATTCTAGCGGGGCTTATAATGAGCAGTTCTTC
-,TRBJ1-1,-,TRBV7-9,CASRGQMNNEAFF,TGTGCCAGCAGAGGCCAGATGAACAATGAAGCTTTCTTT
TRBD2,TRBJ2-3,-,TRBV5-1,CATRAGSTDTQYF,TGCGCCACCCGAGCGGGAAGTACAGATACGCAGTATTTT
TRBD2,TRBJ2-1,-,TRBV11-2,CASSTSRSSGNKEQFF,TGTGCCAGCAGCACGAGCCGGTCTAGCGGAAACAAAGAGCAGTTCTTC
-,TRBJ2-7,many,TRBV28,CASSLAGYEQYF,TGTGCCAGCAGTTTAGCGGGGTACGAGCAGTACTTC
-,TRBJ1-1,-,TRBV19,CASSFGNRAGNTEAFF,TGTGCCAGTAGTTTTGGTAACAGGGCGGGGAACACTGAAGCTTTCTTT
-,TRBJ2-1,-,TRBV5-1,CASSLVPNSYNEQFF,TGCGCCAGCAGCTTGGTTCCCAACTCCTACAATGAGCAGTTCTTC
-,TRBJ2-3,-,TRBV6-6,CASSYSLGSGSTDTQYF,TGTGCCAGCAGTTACTCTCTTGGCAGTGGGTCCACAGATACGCAGTATTTT
-,TRBJ1-4,many,TRBV6-5,CASSYSIAGTTNEKLFF,TGTGCCAGCAGTTACTCGATCGCCGGGACAACTAATGAAAAACTGTTTTTT
-,TRBJ2-7,-,TRBV6-2/TRBV6-3,CASSRSSWRYEQYF,TGTGCCAGCAGTCGGTCTAGTTGGCGCTACGAGCAGTACTTC
TRBD1,TRBJ1-5,many,TRBV29-1,CSVDADRVNQPQHF,TGCAGCGTTGATGCGGACAGGGTCAATCAGCCCCAGCATTTT
-,TRBJ2-1,many,TRBV6-5,CASSYSGRPSSSYNEQFF,TGTGCCAGCAGTTACTCCGGTCGGCCCTCTAGCTCCTACAATGAGCAGTTCTTC
-,TRBJ2-6,many,TRBV11-2,CASSFPQDRPPSSGANVLTF,TGTGCCAGCAGCTTCCCTCAGGACAGACCTCCCTCCTCTGGGGCCAACGTCCTGACTTTC
-,TRBJ2-1,many,TRBV6-2/TRBV6-3,CASSSGTYNEQFF,TGTGCCAGCAGCTCAGGGACTTACAATGAGCAGTTCTTC
-,TRBJ2-7,many,TRBV6-2/TRBV6-3,CASSYSVREQYF,TGTGCCAGCAGTTACTCGGTGCGCGAGCAGTACTTC
-,TRBJ2-7,many,TRBV4-2,CASSQHHEQYF,TGTGCCAGCAGCCAACACCACGAGCAGTACTTC
-,TRBJ1-1,-,TRBV12-3/TRBV12-4,CASSPGRWAEAFF,TGTGCCAGCAGCCCCGGAAGGTGGGCTGAAGCTTTCTTT
-,TRBJ2-7,-,TRBV29-1,CSVSGSPSHEQYF,TGCAGCGTTTCCGGTTCACCCTCCCACGAGCAGTACTTC
TRBD2,TRBJ2-3,-,TRBV11-2,CTSSSIAGGPSDTQYF,TGTACCAGCAGCTCCATAGCGGGAGGGCCCTCGGATACGCAGTATTTT
-,TRBJ1-1,many,TRBV6-5,CASSFQGIEAFF,TGTGCCAGCAGTTTCCAGGGAATTGAAGCTTTCTTT
-,TRBJ2-1,-,TRBV15,CATSTRDTYNEQFF,TGTGCCACCAGCACCCGGGACACGTACAATGAGCAGTTCTTC
TRBD2,TRBJ2-1,-,TRBV6-6,CDSRAGGISYNEQFF,TGTGATAGCAGAGCGGGAGGGATCTCCTACAATGAGCAGTTCTTC
TRBD2,TRBJ2-7,many,TRBV12-3/TRBV12-4,CASSFRSSGAYEQYF,TGTGCCAGCAGTTTTCGGTCTAGCGGGGCCTACGAGCAGTACTTC
-,TRBJ2-2,-,TRBV28,CASSLFAGGGELFF,TGTGCCAGCAGTTTATTCGCCGGCGGCGGGGAGCTGTTTTTT
-,TRBJ2-5,-,TRBV11-2,CASSLADTNQETQYF,TGTGCCAGCAGCTTGGCGGACACAAATCAAGAGACCCAGTACTTC
-,TRBJ2-2,few,TRBV6-5,CASSLDRNTGELFF,TGTGCCAGCAGCCTGGACAGAAACACCGGGGAGCTGTTTTTT
-,TRBJ1-4,-,TRBV24-1,CATGQGRGDEKLFF,TGTGCCACCGGTCAGGGGAGAGGGGATGAAAAACTGTTTTTT
TRBD2,TRBJ2-1,-,TRBV5-4,CASSPPGGTDYKEQFF,TGTGCCAGCAGCCCCCCCGGGGGGACGGATTACAAGGAGCAGTTCTTC
TRBD2,TRBJ2-5,-,TRBV11-2,CASRLLAGAARETQYF,TGTGCCAGCAGGTTGTTAGCGGGAGCCGCTCGAGAGACCCAGTACTTC
-,TRBJ1-1,-,TRBV30,CAWSDYNTEAFF,TGTGCCTGGAGCGACTATAACACTGAAGCTTTCTTT
-,TRBJ2-3,once,TRBV6-2/TRBV6-3,CASSKWARWSDTQYF,TGTGCCAGCAGCAAGTGGGCGAGGTGGTCGGATACGCAGTATTTT
-,TRBJ2-4,-,TRBV6-1,CASSARTLAKNIQCF,TGTGCCAGCAGCGCACGGACGCTAGCCAAAAACATTCAGTGCTTC
TRBD2,TRBJ2-3,few,TRBV24-1,CATSDNSGRADTQYF,TGTGCCACCAGTGACAACAGCGGGAGAGCAGATACGCAGTATTTT
-,TRBJ1-2,-,TRBV4-1,CASSQAAGLGRMGHTF,TGCGCCAGCAGCCAAGCAGCCGGACTGGGGAGAATGGGCCACACCTTC
-,TRBJ2-1,-,TRBV7-9,CASQRSISSYNEQFF,TGTGCCAGCCAAAGAAGCATCTCGTCCTACAATGAGCAGTTCTTC
-,TRBJ1-1,-,TRBV19,CASTHRDWGETEAFF,TGTGCCAGTACCCATCGGGACTGGGGTGAGACTGAAGCTTTCTTT
-,TRBJ2-1,-,TRBV4-3,CASSRGPISYGQFF,TGCGCCAGCAGCCGGGGGCCGATCAGTTACGGGCAGTTCTTC
-,TRBJ1-5,-,TRBV5-6,CASSMEWGAAQHF,TGTGCCAGCAGCATGGAATGGGGGGCAGCCCAGCATTTT
-,TRBJ2-3,-,TRBV7-8,CAGSSLVSDTQYF,TGTGCCGGCAGTTCACTAGTATCAGATACGCAGTATTTT
-,TRBJ1-4,few,TRBV28,CASSQRGEKLFF,TGTGCCAGCAGCCAGAGGGGGGAAAAACTGTTTTTT
TRBD2,TRBJ2-3,few,TRBV6-1,CASKRTSGDSTDTQYF,TGTGCCAGCAAGAGGACTAGCGGGGATAGCACAGATACGCAGTATTTT
TRBD2,TRBJ2-1,-,TRBV2,CASRETSGSRDEQFF,TGTGCCAGCAGGGAAACTAGCGGGAGTAGGGATGAGCAGTTCTTC
-,TRBJ1-2,-,TRBV11-2,CVSDGHPHGYTF,TGTGTCAGTGACGGGCATCCACATGGCTACACCTTC
TRBD2,TRBJ2-1,-,TRBV11-2,CASGYGTSGYNEQFF,TGTGCCAGCGGCTACGGGACTAGCGGGTACAATGAACAGTTCTTC
-,TRBJ1-2,many,TRBV4-1,CASSQDDIYYGYTF,TGCGCCAGCAGCCAAGACGACATCTACTATGGCTACACCTTC
-,TRBJ2-5,-,TRBV5-1,CASSVRQGRVETQYF,TGCGCCAGCAGCGTCAGACAGGGGAGGGTGGAGACCCAGTACTTC
-,TRBJ2-7,-,TRBV6-5,CTSSYEDSNSYEQYF,TGTACCAGCAGTTACGAGGACAGCAACTCCTACGAGCAGTACTTC
TRBD2,TRBJ2-2,many,TRBV29-1,CSGRTSGSTGELFF,TGCAGCGGAAGGACTAGCGGGAGCACCGGGGAGCTGTTTTTT
-,TRBJ2-3,-,TRBV11-2,CDSSQTDTQYF,TGTGACAGTAGCCAAACAGATACGCAGTATTTT
-,TRBJ1-5,-,TRBV6-6,CASSYSSPAHQPQHF,TGTGCCAGCAGTTACTCGAGCCCGGCCCATCAGCCCCAGCATTTT